Presented here are 23 T cell receptor beta chains from one specimen sequenced in a study of blood T cells in healthy people across ages. A second PCR, run for roughly 7 to 12 cycles, used a sample-barcoded 5' primer plus a J-beta primer mix. MiXCR, applied by TCRdb to the 5' RACE reads, yields one record per CDR3 protein. The sample carries roughly 1,500,000 distinct CDR3 sequences, 30% to 40% recorded once. Sequencing used blood. Every receptor here comes from a woman aged 25 to 39 in good health.

The sample holds a few counts of this clonotype. The chain combines TRBV5-1 with TRBJ2-3; no definite D call. CDR1 and CDR2 (germline): SGHRS, YFSETQ. Trimming removed 2 bases from V and 1 base from J, with 17 bases in between. There are 17 residues in the CDR3. The CDR3 DNA sequence: TGCGCCAGCAGCTTAGGATCCGCCCGAGGTGGCACAGATACGCAGTATTTT. It is translated as CASSLGSARGGTDTQYF.

This chain links TRBV28 with TRBJ1-4; 7 bases match TRBD1. Germline V gene data show CDR1 as MDHEN and CDR2 as SYDVKM. There are 12 residues in the CDR3. The ends lost 4 bases at V and 13 bases at J; junction bases unmatched: 6. The CDR3 region has the DNA TGTGCCAGCAGTTCATGGGACAGTTCACTGTTTTTT. Encoded protein: CASSSWDSSLFF. Based on the CDR3 plus reference TRBV28 and TRBJ1-4, the full variable domain is DVKVTQSSRYLVKRTGEKVFLECVQDMDHENMFWYRQDPGLGLRLIYFSYDVKMKEKGDIPEGYSVSREKKERFSLILESASTNQTSMYLCASSSWDSSLFFGSGTQLSVL.

This clonotype was seen a few times. The chain is built from TRBV10-3 and TRBJ2-5; the match to TRBD2 covers 12 bases. This CDR3 is built from 15 residues. Germline V gene lookup returns CDR1 ENHRY and CDR2 SYGVKD. With 8 bases clipped from V and 2 bases from J, the junction kept 6 bases outside the gene matches. Here the CDR3 reads CAIGEGLAGQETQYF. As DNA, the CDR3 is TGTGCCATCGGGGAAGGACTAGCGGGGCAAGAGACCCAGTACTTC.

The rearrangement links TRBV9 to TRBJ1-2, with 10 bases aligning to TRBD1. After removal of 3 bases from V and 5 bases from J, the junction contained 16 bases not matched to a gene. Germline assignment: CDR1 SGDLS and CDR2 YYNGEE. The CDR3 runs 18 residues. CDR3 coding DNA: TGTGCCAGCAGCGGTGGCTGGGACAGGGGAACTGATAGTTATGGCTACACCTTC. This sequence encodes CASSGGWDRGTDSYGYTF.

This clonotype showed up just a few times. This sequence joins TRBV7-9 and TRBJ1-2; unclear D gene. This CDR3 has 12 residues. Germline V lookup: CDR1 SEHNR, CDR2 FQNEAQ (reference sequence). Trimming took off 5 bases at V and 3 bases at J, with 7 bases between the two ends. The CDR3 nucleotides read TGTGCCAGCAGCCAGACCCACTATGGCTACACCTTC. Residues: CASSQTHYGYTF.

The CDR3 protein is CATTRDRVYEAFF. The DNA of the CDR3 is TGTGCCACTACCCGGGACAGGGTATATGAAGCTTTCTTT. The chain recombines TRBV7-9 with TRBJ1-1, with 9 bases aligning to TRBD1. V lost 10 bases and J lost 7; bases outside the gene matches: 10. From germline, CDR1 is SEHNR and CDR2 FQNEAQ (reference sequence). The CDR3 is 13 amino acids.

A few counts support this clonotype. J is TRBJ1-1 and V is TRBV27, with a weak D call TRBD1 (6 bases). The CDR3 is 14 residues long. Germline assignment: CDR1 MNHEY and CDR2 SMNVEV (reference sequence). V was trimmed by 2 bases and J by 3 bases, leaving 10 bases between them. This CDR3 reads CASSLKQGHTEAFF. The CDR3 nucleotides read TGTGCCAGCAGTTTAAAACAGGGCCACACTGAAGCTTTCTTT.

This sequence joins TRBV6-1 and TRBJ2-7, with 11 bases that match TRBD2. The germline gives CDR1 MNHNS, CDR2 SASEGT. The trim removed 5 bases at V and 3 bases at J, leaving 9 bases unmatched. The CDR3 totals 16 residues. The CDR3 nucleotides read TGTGCCAGCAGTAAGACTAGCGGGACTTATAACTACGAGCAGTACTTC. The encoded protein is CASSKTSGTYNYEQYF.

This clonotype was seen only a few times. The chain combines TRBV6-1 with TRBJ2-7; D is unresolved. V was shortened by 0 bases and J by 2 bases, with 5 bases between the two germline ends. This CDR3 has 13 residues. CDR1 is MNHNS and CDR2 is SASEGT in the germline V gene. The DNA of the CDR3 is TGTGCCAGCAGTGAAGCGCGGCCCTACGAGCAGTACTTC. It specifies CASSEARPYEQYF.

This clonotype was counted a few times. The chain joins TRBV4-1 to TRBJ2-7; perhaps TRBD2 as D (6 bases). The CDR3 consists of 17 residues. Trimming removed 3 bases from V and 3 bases from J, with 21 bases in between. Germline V lookup: CDR1 MGHRA, CDR2 YSYEKL. CDR3 sequence (DNA): TGCGCCAGCAGCCACCCAGGGACCGGGACTCAGGACTACGAGCAGTACTTC. Amino acid sequence: CASSHPGTGTQDYEQYF.

The CDR3 region is CASSYRSGSQETQYF. CDR3 DNA sequence: TGTGCCAGCAGCTATAGGAGCGGGAGCCAAGAGACCCAGTACTTC. The chain links TRBV7-2 to TRBJ2-5; 8 bases match TRBD2. CDR1 is SGHTA, CDR2 FQGNSA, per germline. CDR3 length: 15 amino acids. V was pared by 4 bases and J by 1 base, with 5 bases of the junction left unmatched.

The chain combines TRBV29-1 with TRBJ2-1; D is unclear. The germline gives CDR1 SQVTM, CDR2 ANQGSEA. V lost 4 bases, J lost 9 bases, and 10 bases lay in between. CDR3 size: 11 residues. CDR3 sequence (DNA): TGCAGCGTTGCAACGGGCACTGAGCAGTTCTTC. Its protein product is CSVATGTEQFF.

This clonotype was observed a few times. The chain links TRBV5-6 to TRBJ2-7; D unresolved. Per germline, CDR1 SGHDT and CDR2 YYEEEE. Trimming pared 7 bases from V and 9 bases from J, leaving 17 bases between. The CDR3 extends over 12 amino acids. The CDR3 bases are TGTGCCAGCTCTGCAGGTGGCATTGGGCAGTACTTC. Translation: CASSAGGIGQYF.

This clonotype occurred a few times. This chain uses TRBV20-1 with TRBJ2-4, with D perhaps assigned TRBD1 or TRBD2 (6 bases each). The CDR3 loop spans 16 amino acids. With 3 bases removed from V and 0 bases from J, the gap between germline ends came to 15 bases. The germline CDR1 and CDR2 sequences are DFQATT and SNEGSKA (reference sequence). CDR3 nucleotide sequence: TGCAGTGCTAGTCCCCCGGGGGCCCTAGCCAAAAACATTCAGTACTTC. It yields the protein CSASPPGALAKNIQYF.

This clonotype was seen repeatedly, ten times or more. J is TRBJ2-7 and V is TRBV20-1, with 7 bases lining up with TRBD1. The J segment lost 3 bases and the V segment lost 5 bases, leaving 7 bases of the junction unmatched. The CDR3 length is 13 residues. The germline V gene has CDR1 DFQATT and CDR2 SNEGSKA (reference sequence). As DNA, the CDR3 is TGCAGTGCTTGGGACAGTATCAGCTACGAGCAGTACTTC. Its translation is CSAWDSISYEQYF.

Only a few counts were recorded for this clonotype. This CDR3 is CASSLRGSTHYEQYF. The CDR3 DNA reads TGTGCCAGCAGCTTGAGGGGGTCCACCCACTACGAGCAGTACTTC. This chain links TRBV7-9 with TRBJ2-7; tentatively, D is TRBD1 (6 bases). The CDR3 length is 15 residues. Looked up from germline, CDR1 is SEHNR and CDR2 is FQNEAQ (reference sequence). V shed 3 bases and J shed 3 bases, with 15 bases lying between them. The full variable domain, in which reference TRBV7-9 and TRBJ2-7 provide the parts outside the CDR3, is DTGVSQNPRHKITKRGQNVTFRCDPISEHNRLYWYRQTLGQGPEFLTYFQNEAQLEKSRLLSDRFSAERPKGSFSTLEIQRTEQGDSAMYLCASSLRGSTHYEQYFGPGTRLTVT.

This clonotype was counted a few times. J is TRBJ2-1 and V is TRBV4-1; 10 positions match TRBD2. Per germline, CDR1 MGHRA and CDR2 YSYEKL. The CDR3 contains 17 residues. Trimming at V came to 1 base and at J to 3 bases, leaving 6 bases not matched to a gene. This chain's CDR3 is CASSQAIAGGLYNEQFF. For the CDR3, the DNA is TGCGCCAGCAGCCAAGCAATAGCGGGGGGCCTCTACAATGAGCAGTTCTTC.

This clonotype has more than one count but fewer than ten. The genes are TRBV5-1 and TRBJ2-7, with D possibly TRBD1 on 5 matching bases. From germline, CDR1 is SGHRS and CDR2 YFSETQ. This CDR3 spans 14 amino acids. Trimming cost V 1 base and J 5 bases, with 13 bases left between them. The CDR3: CASSLTPQGHEQYF. CDR3 nucleotide sequence: TGCGCCAGCAGCTTGACTCCGCAGGGCCACGAGCAGTACTTC.

The V and J genes are TRBV12-3 or TRBV12-4 and TRBJ1-5; 8 bases match TRBD1. With 3 bases clipped from V and 2 bases from J, the junction kept 6 bases outside the gene matches. This CDR3 contains 16 residues. The DNA of the CDR3 is TGTGCCAGCAGTTTCCCACAGGGGGATGGCAATCAGCCCCAGCATTTT. It is translated as CASSFPQGDGNQPQHF.

This sequence joins TRBV6-1 and TRBJ2-1; 7 bases fit TRBD2. Trimming at V came to 0 bases and at J to 9 bases, leaving 8 bases not matched to a gene. Germline V gene lookup returns CDR1 MNHNS and CDR2 SASEGT. This CDR3 is built from 15 residues. The DNA of the CDR3 is TGTGCCAGCAGTGAAGCCCCTAGTGGGGGGGGTGAGCAGTTCTTC. This sequence encodes CASSEAPSGGGEQFF.

This clonotype was counted between two and nine times. The J gene is TRBJ1-1, the V gene TRBV7-8; tentatively, D is TRBD1 (6 bases). This CDR3 has 16 residues. Germline CDR1 and CDR2: SGHVS and FQNEAQ. With 0 bases removed from V and 4 bases from J, the gap between germline ends came to 15 bases. The CDR3 is CASSLAPVGGGTEAFF. In DNA form, the CDR3 reads TGTGCCAGCAGCTTAGCGCCTGTCGGGGGCGGCACTGAAGCTTTCTTT.

With regard to this clonotype: Germline is not matched at one junction end, which may reflect a read error. The chain is built from TRBV9 and TRBJ1-5; D is undetermined. The CDR3 consists of 13 residues. The V gene's germline CDR1 is SGDLS and CDR2 YYNGEE. The DNA for the CDR3 is TGTGCCAGCAGCGTGGGCAGCAAGCAGCCCCAGCATTTT. Protein product: CASSVGSKQPQHF.

This clonotype appeared a few times. This chain joins TRBV10-3 and TRBJ2-3, with D hard to call. V was shortened by 6 bases and J by 4 bases, with 17 bases between the two germline ends. CDR1 and CDR2 from the germline V gene are ENHRY and SYGVKD. The CDR3 runs to 15 residues. CDR3: CAIRISNPNPDTQYF. CDR3 nucleotides: TGTGCCATCAGGATATCTAACCCAAACCCAGATACGCAGTATTTT.